Below, 7 T cell receptor beta chains from the same sample are listed, as sequenced in a study of T cells after somatic rescue of genetic block. Sequenced by immunoSEQ multiplex PCR; TCRdb stores in-frame clones only, minus some. The data show 110,000 or so clones, approximately 90% seen once. The specimen sequenced was peripheral blood mononuclear cells (PBMCs). The receptors derive from a woman between 18 and 30 years old.

This rearrangement joins TRBV5-4 to TRBJ2-5; TRBD2 matches 8 bases. The CDR3 runs 12 residues. From germline, CDR1 is SGHNT and CDR2 YYREEE (reference sequence). Trimming at V came to 10 bases and at J to 5 bases, leaving 7 bases not matched to a gene. CDR3 amino acids: CAGSGGGETQYF. The CDR3 DNA is TGTGCCGGGAGCGGGGGTGGTGAGACCCAGTACTTC.

This chain uses TRBV2 with TRBJ2-7; a weak D match, TRBD2 (5 bases). Looked up from germline, CDR1 is SNHLY and CDR2 is FYNNEI. Trimming took 3 bases from V and 3 from J, leaving 9 bases between them. CDR3 length equals 13 residues. The CDR3 DNA reads as TGTGCCAGCAGTGAGGTAGGGAGCTACGAGCAGTACTTC. Translating it yields CASSEVGSYEQYF.

V usage is TRBV7-2 and J usage is TRBJ2-5; weak D call: TRBD1 (5 bases). Germline assignment: CDR1 SGHTA and CDR2 FQGNSA. The ends were cut back, 4 bases at V and 5 bases at J, with 14 bases in the middle. The CDR3 is 14 residues long. The CDR3 reads CASSSPTGYETQYF. CDR3 in DNA: TGTGCCAGCAGCTCTCCTACAGGTTACGAGACCCAGTACTTC. Full variable domain (rest looked up from reference TRBV7-2 and TRBJ2-5): GAGVSQSPSNKVTEKGKDVELRCDPISGHTALYWYRQSLGQGLEFLIYFQGNSAPDKSGLPSDRFSAERTGGSVSTLTIQRTQQEDSAVYLCASSSPTGYETQYFGPGTRLLVL.

The chain combines TRBV7-2 with TRBJ2-1, with D uncertain. Germline CDR1 reads SGHTA; CDR2 reads FQGNSA. V lost 9 bases to trimming and J lost 6 bases, with 15 bases between them. This CDR3 comprises 13 residues. The CDR3 DNA reads as TGTGCCAGTTCCGAAGCTCCGGGCAATGAGCAGTTCTTC. It specifies CASSEAPGNEQFF.

J is TRBJ1-5 and V is TRBV29-1; tentative D call: TRBD1 (6 bases). This CDR3 is built from 15 residues. Germline loops: CDR1 SQVTM, CDR2 ANQGSEA. Trimming cost V 3 bases and J 2 bases, with 14 bases left between them. The CDR3 loop reads CSVERQGLGNQPQHF. CDR3 in DNA: TGCAGCGTTGAGAGGCAGGGGTTGGGCAATCAGCCCCAGCATTTT.

The genes are TRBV11-2 and TRBJ1-5, with 8 bases lining up with TRBD1. The germline gives CDR1 SGHAT, CDR2 FQNNGV. This CDR3 comprises 14 residues. J lost 6 bases, V lost 5 bases, and 6 bases had no gene match. The CDR3 DNA reads TGTGCCAGCAGCCCAGGGGGCGCGGGTCAGCCCCAGCATTTT. It is translated as CASSPGGAGQPQHF.

This clone was picked up one time. V and J are TRBV7-6 and TRBJ1-1, with D possibly TRBD1 on 6 matching bases. The CDR3 sequence is 16 residues long. CDR1 and CDR2 from the germline V gene are SGHVS and FNYEAQ. V was cut by 5 bases and J by 0 bases, with 16 bases left in between. CDR3 loop: CASSRDAGQLNTEAFF. CDR3 DNA: TGTGCCAGCAGCCGAGATGCAGGACAGCTGAACACTGAAGCTTTCTTT.